This T cell receptor (beta chain) was identified during a study of T cell clusters in autoimmune cytopenias. This clonotype shows up as medium-sized by frequency. Antigen unknown. The CDR3 is made up of 11 amino acids. One tube held mixed TRB-A and TRB-B primer pools for touch-down PCR. TCRdb re-called the multiplex PCR reads and shows each CDR3 protein once, DNA omitted. In all, the sample yields a few thousand distinct CDR3 sequences. Overall study findings and caveats: TRB repertoire shifts in secondary cytopenia and chronic lymphocytic leukemia mostly reflected lymphoma, not autoimmunity.

Some 40,000 genome equivalents of blood DNA were amplified for TRB. Separately, the same data were catalogued under a study of T cell repertoires in aging, cancer and after chemotherapy. According to that study: Some 9.4 million TCR reads made up the full dataset. Immunological memory after chemotherapy cannot be judged from the repertoire data.

This receptor was obtained from a human donor in good health. V is TRBV12-3 or TRBV12-4 and J is TRBJ1-2. Sequencing was done on a sample of peripheral blood. CDR3: CASSFGDGYTF.